This T cell receptor beta chain was sequenced for a study of cytomegalovirus exposure and HLA in healthy donors. Generated by immunoSEQ multiplex PCR, the TCRdb table keeps only in-frame clones and is missing some. This sample has about 220,000 clones, with 88% found just once. The germline gives CDR1 MDHEN, CDR2 SYDVKM. The CDR3 covers 19 residues. The V end was cut by 6 bases, the J end by 3 bases, with 29 bases between. The specimen sequenced was PBMCs. This clonotype was obtained from a young woman in good health and CMV-seronegative. V and J are TRBV28 and TRBJ1-2; weak D call: TRBD1 (5 bases). For the CDR3, the DNA is TGTGCCAGCAGCCCCTTTAGTGTGGTCCGCCAGGGTATATACTATGGCTACACCTTC. Translated, it gives CASSPFSVVRQGIYYGYTF.